Listed below are T cell receptor beta chains from one sample, sequenced in a study of vaccination and CD4 T cells after COVID-19. Their recognized antigens are unknown. TCRdb re-called the PCR reads through MiXCR, storing one row per CDR3 protein. The sample lists 20,000 to 25,000 distinct CDR3 sequences, about 40% occurring once. The sequenced material came from CD4+ T cells from blood, cultured in vitro. These receptors were taken from a human donor who had recovered from COVID-19. Both conserved end residues are part of each CDR3. The D gene is left open where the match is weak. Clone size is given for some rows only: seen once, a few or many times, or a class if the clone is expanded.

v_call,d_call,j_call,clone_size,cdr3_aa
TRBV11-2,-,TRBJ2-5,-,CASSLDGGGEETQYF
TRBV6-5,-,TRBJ2-7,-,CASSYSTGTSYEQYF
TRBV12-3/TRBV12-4,-,TRBJ1-5,few,CASSLWDLKSGPQHF
TRBV7-2,-,TRBJ2-2,-,CASSLGWSSRGGELFF
TRBV20-1,TRBD1,TRBJ1-5,-,CSARRGQGSGPQHF
TRBV20-1,TRBD1,TRBJ1-3,-,CSARPGQGVGNTIYF
TRBV20-1,TRBD1,-,few,CSAERDSLRSGPYEQYF
TRBV11-3,TRBD2,TRBJ2-3,-,CASSLERGGGEYTQYF
TRBV11-2,TRBD2,TRBJ2-3,-,CASSLDRGRGTDTQYF
TRBV7-2,-,TRBJ2-5,-,CASSPYRVHGETQYF
TRBV20-1,-,TRBJ2-2,few,CSARSAGAENTGELFF
TRBV2,-,TRBJ1-5,-,CASSENAGVSNQPQHF
TRBV2,-,TRBJ1-2,few,CASTERTANGYTF
TRBV6-1,TRBD1,TRBJ2-6,once,CASSGQGALGSGANVLTF
TRBV11-2,-,TRBJ2-1,-,CASSLVLSGSYNEQFF
TRBV28,-,TRBJ1-5,-,CASSDSTSLNQPQHF
TRBV2,-,TRBJ2-3,-,CASATQTDTDTQYF
TRBV28,-,TRBJ1-2,-,CASSLSQHGYTF
TRBV19,-,TRBJ1-6,few,CASSIADGYNSPLHF
TRBV27,-,TRBJ1-5,-,CASSLRPKFQGVVQPQHF
TRBV6-5,TRBD2,TRBJ2-7,-,CASSYSVKGGSEQYF
TRBV24-1,TRBD2,TRBJ2-1,-,CATSDRAGGNEQFF
TRBV24-1,TRBD2,TRBJ2-1,-,CATSDGTSGRLYEQFF
TRBV27,-,TRBJ1-5,-,CASTLAGGRGNQPQHF
TRBV4-3,TRBD1,TRBJ1-5,few,CASSQGSYGTGAVLPQHF
TRBV28,-,TRBJ2-3,-,CASRTASSTDTQYF
TRBV6-5,TRBD2,TRBJ2-1,-,CASSYSSPSGSYNEQFF
TRBV19,-,TRBJ2-3,few,CASSYGASTDTQYF
TRBV29-1,-,TRBJ1-5,-,CSANQPQHF
TRBV29-1,TRBD2,TRBJ2-7,-,CSVNTGLAGPYEQYF
TRBV29-1,TRBD1,TRBJ2-3,-,CSVEGRDRGQTDTQYF
TRBV6-1,-,TRBJ2-3,few,CASILPMALTDTQYF
TRBV24-1,-,TRBJ2-3,-,CATSDLSLDSLSTDTQYF
TRBV20-1,-,TRBJ1-1,few,CSAKGGVETEAFF
TRBV6-1,-,TRBJ1-6,-,CASRSTVSHNSPLHF
TRBV6-2/TRBV6-3,TRBD2,TRBJ2-3,-,CASTKSGAFTDTQYF
TRBV11-2,-,TRBJ2-5,few,CASSFKGAGGETQYF
TRBV7-6,-,TRBJ2-3,few,CASSLATPGGDTQYF
TRBV6-5,-,TRBJ1-1,-,CASSYSGSEGTEAFF
TRBV24-1,-,TRBJ2-2,-,CATRGAGTNTGELFF
TRBV6-1,-,TRBJ1-1,-,CASRHTEAFF
TRBV5-6,-,TRBJ1-2,once,CASSLGGLDGYTF
TRBV7-9,-,TRBJ1-4,once,CASSLKEKLFF
TRBV6-4,-,TRBJ1-1,few,CASRPDLRGTEAFF
TRBV11-2,-,TRBJ2-3,-,CASSLRGPDTQYF
TRBV7-3,TRBD2,TRBJ2-3,medium-sized,CASSFLPSGGRADTQYF
TRBV20-1,TRBD1,TRBJ1-3,-,CSAAQGKTGNTIYF
TRBV6-1,TRBD1,TRBJ2-6,-,CARLTGGYSGANVLTF
TRBV19,TRBD1,TRBJ2-3,-,CASTITGGRTDTQYF
TRBV6-5,TRBD1,TRBJ1-1,few,CASSYPSGQGAGAFF
TRBV19,-,TRBJ2-3,-,CASGAVSGADTQYF
TRBV29-1,-,TRBJ2-7,-,CSVTGTITYEQYF
TRBV11-1,-,TRBJ2-1,-,CASSLGTVSYNEQFF
TRBV19,-,TRBJ1-2,few,CASSIRVNYGYTF
TRBV20-1,-,TRBJ1-5,few,CSAPVGGNQPQHF
TRBV30,-,TRBJ1-5,few,CAWSVPFCRDSNQPQHF
TRBV20-1,TRBD1,TRBJ1-3,-,CSALGQGSGNTIYF
TRBV24-1,-,TRBJ1-5,few,CATSAGGASQPQHF
TRBV6-1,-,TRBJ1-2,-,CASRMGRHYGYTF
TRBV7-9,TRBD1,TRBJ1-4,-,CASSFGQGINEKLFF